This T cell receptor (beta chain) appears in the sequencing data of a study of blood T cell repertoires in COVID-19 (dated by TCRdb to 2019 to 2021). For context, the study as a whole: Collaborator samples came from the United States, Italy and Spain and covered acute and convalescent phases of COVID-19. The prospective study material was composed of cDNA or gDNA derived from T cells, B-cell-depleted T cells, or PBMCs. Subjects who had been exposed to COVID-19, were actively infected with it, or had recovered from it provided the deeply sampled blood TCRbeta repertoires that made up the dataset. A freely available public database, intended as a resource for researchers studying the immune response to SARS-CoV-2, is where the repertoires were released. Samples came from the ongoing ImmuneRACE study (first 160 participants) plus 1,254 subjects from 6 global collaborators. The sample metadata nearly always contained a de-identified subject ID, COVID-19 status, age in years and sex. HLA class I and class II types, where available, came from metadata supplied by the sample provider rather than from assay-based typing.

One collaborating source in Seattle enrolled patients while the patients were actively infected and followed the patients over time throughout the course of disease. Collaborating institutions collected whole blood in K2EDTA tubes following their own protocols. For TCRbeta analysis, collaborators shipped samples as frozen whole blood, isolated PBMCs, or DNA extracted from either of those sample types. Here V drops 0 bases and J drops 0 bases, and the junction holds 1 base not matched to any gene. The CDR3 contains 16 residues, cysteine and phenylalanine counted. Left in the record is the CDR3 DNA by itself, 48 bases read in frame from the first base. The germline V gene supplies CDR1 MRHNA and CDR2 SNTAGT. Paper-wide results and their limitations: How much clinical and demographic metadata was included differed by source and by participant, and the metadata was provided uncurated.

TCRbeta CDR3 regions were amplified from genomic DNA by means of the immunoSEQ Assay, a bias-controlled multiplex PCR. Per the authors' processing: Within the assay, amplification of reference gene primers was used to estimate how many nucleated cells each sample contained. To quantify the absolute abundance of each unique TCRbeta CDR3 rearrangement, sequence reads were collapsed and filtered. For each sample, productive Simpson clonality was calculated as the square root of Simpson's diversity index across productive rearrangements. What TCRdb holds here is the immuneACCESS table cut down to in-frame rearrangements. Part of the clones is not present; checked against another copy, under half of the missing clones reflect an unresolved V gene, and the others are unexplained. The D gene and trimming were derived from the DNA, and the V and J assignments and clone size from that table. For this sample the table gives some 70,000 clones, of which around 90% were detected only once. The top ten clones comprise around 0.52% of the sample.

As regards this clone: Its target antigen remains unknown. No much larger clone exists at a distance of one base, and base qualities are not known.

The chain couples TRBV6-4 to TRBJ2-1, and TRBD2 matches 8 of the central bases. The sample was peripheral blood. This clonotype was obtained from a man in his fifties with COVID-19, enrolled during active disease. The nucleotide sequence is given as TGTGCCAGCAGTGACTCCGGGACTAGCTCCTACAATGAGCAGTTCTTC. Translated, this gives CASSDSGTSSYNEQFF.